The 23 T cell receptor beta chains below were found in one sample sequenced in a study of Graves' ophthalmopathy and Graves' hyperthyroidism. Amplification of the TCR beta CDR3 regions used RNA transcripts (as template). Second-round multiplex PCR followed a first-round RT-PCR using HTBI primers. TCRdb itself ran the multiplex PCR reads through MiXCR, one entry per CDR3 protein. The data hold around 660,000 distinct CDR3 sequences, with about 41% observed a single time. Sequenced input: peripheral blood. The receptors come from an adult man with Graves' ophthalmopathy.

The chain carries TRBV29-1 and TRBJ1-1, with TRBD1 matching over 12 bases. Germline trimming cut 3 bases from V and 7 bases from J; bases unmatched to any gene: 6. This CDR3 has 14 residues. Germline CDR1 reads SQVTM; CDR2 reads ANQGSEA. The CDR3 reads CSVEGTGGYNEAFF. For the CDR3, the DNA is TGCAGCGTTGAGGGGACAGGGGGCTACAATGAAGCTTTCTTT.

The rearrangement links TRBV29-1 to TRBJ2-6; possibly TRBD2 for D (6 bases). Germline-derived CDR1 and CDR2 are SQVTM and ANQGSEA. Trimming removed 4 bases from V and 4 bases from J, with 14 bases in between. This CDR3 has 15 residues. The CDR3 DNA follows: TGCAGCGTTGGAAGGGAGGCTAGCGGGGCCAACGTCCTGACTTTC. The encoded protein is CSVGREASGANVLTF. Full variable domain (remainder filled in from reference TRBV29-1 and TRBJ2-6): SAVISQKPSRDICQRGTSLTIQCQVDSQVTMMFWYRQQPGQSLTLIATANQGSEATYESGFVIDKFPISRPNLTFSTLTVSNMSPEDSSIYLCSVGREASGANVLTFGAGSRLTVL.

The genes are TRBV9 and TRBJ2-5; no reliable D call. There are 13 residues in the CDR3. Trimming removed 5 bases from V and 5 bases from J, with 13 bases in between. Per germline, CDR1 SGDLS and CDR2 YYNGEE. CDR3 sequence: CASSFGFSETQYF. For the CDR3, the DNA is TGTGCCAGCAGTTTTGGGTTCTCGGAGACCCAGTACTTC.

Turning to this clonotype: This may be a read error, as it is one base from a much larger clone. J is TRBJ2-7 and V is TRBV12-3 or TRBV12-4, with 8 bases matching TRBD1. V was clipped by 7 bases and J by 5 bases; unmatched bases: 10. The CDR3 is 14 amino acids. The CDR3 bases are TGTGCCAGCACCAGCAACGGACAGGGAGACGAGCAGTACTTC. Protein sequence: CASTSNGQGDEQYF.

The chain joins TRBV25-1 to TRBJ2-2; possible D gene TRBD2, 5 bases. Between the trimmed V and J ends, which lost 11 bases and 7 bases, there was a span of 11 bases. There are 11 residues in the CDR3. Germline V gene sequence: CDR1 MGHDK, CDR2 SYGVNS. Here the CDR3 reads CALPAGGELFF. CDR3 bases: TGTGCCCTCCCGGCGGGCGGGGAGCTGTTTTTT.

In this sample, this clonotype turned up many times. This chain's CDR3 is CASSIYGPYYGYTF. CDR3 nucleotide sequence: TGTGCCAGCAGCATCTATGGGCCCTACTATGGCTACACCTTC. The chain combines TRBV5-4 with TRBJ1-2, with no clear D. The CDR3 has 14 residues. Trimming removed 4 bases from V and 3 bases from J, with 13 bases in between. Germline values: CDR1 SGHNT, CDR2 YYREEE (reference sequence).

The rearrangement links TRBV12-3 or TRBV12-4 to TRBJ2-5; 7 bases align to TRBD1. With V trimmed by 5 bases and J by 2 bases, 8 bases remained unmatched. The CDR3 contains 15 residues. The DNA for the CDR3 is TGTGCCAGCAGTGTCACCGGGACAGCTCAAGAGACCCAGTACTTC. It encodes CASSVTGTAQETQYF.

Many counts were recorded for this clonotype. The rearrangement uses TRBV10-2 and TRBJ1-6; 7 nucleotides align to TRBD1. The CDR3 runs 16 residues. Germline values: CDR1 WSHSY, CDR2 SAAADI. V lost 5 bases and J lost 10; bases outside the gene matches: 14. The DNA of the CDR3 is TGCGCCAGCAGTCCAGGAAGGCGGACAGGCGGCTCACCCCTCCACTTT. This sequence encodes CASSPGRRTGGSPLHF.

The chain joins TRBV12-3 or TRBV12-4 to TRBJ1-1; D perhaps matches TRBD1 (5 bases). Trimming pared 7 bases from V and 4 bases from J, leaving 13 bases between. CDR3 size: 13 residues. The CDR3 here is CASKLGVATEAFF. The CDR3 DNA sequence: TGTGCCAGCAAATTGGGGGTGGCCACTGAAGCTTTCTTT.

This clonotype came up once. A junction end diverges from the germline sequence, so it may reflect a read error. The CDR3 loop reads CASGRLDTEAFF. As DNA, the CDR3 is TGTGCCAGCGGACGGTTGGACACCGAAGCTTTCTTT. The chain uses TRBV19 and TRBJ1-1, with D possibly TRBD1 on 5 matching bases. The germline CDR1 and CDR2 sequences are LNHDA and SQIVND (reference sequence). This CDR3 is 12 amino acids long.

In the case of this clonotype: Possible read error: a much larger clone is one base away. This sequence joins TRBV20-1 and TRBJ2-2, with D unclear. V shed 2 bases and J shed 6 bases, with 7 bases lying between them. The CDR3 runs to 12 residues. Germline assignment: CDR1 DFQATT and CDR2 SNEGSKA (reference sequence). This CDR3 is CSARLQPGELFF. CDR3 DNA: TGCAGTGCTAGACTCCAGCCCGGGGAGCTGTTTTTT.

The chain couples TRBV29-1 to TRBJ2-3; weak D call: TRBD2 (5 bases). In germline, CDR1 is SQVTM, CDR2 ANQGSEA. Trimming pared 8 bases from V and 6 bases from J, leaving 24 bases between. The CDR3 runs to 15 residues. CDR3 region: CSSPKRSLLGDTQYF. The CDR3 coding sequence is TGCAGCAGTCCGAAACGTTCCCTACTAGGGGATACGCAGTATTTT.

CDR3 amino acids: CASSTRGRGPYEQYF. CDR3 in DNA: TGTGCCAGTAGTACGAGGGGGCGGGGTCCCTACGAGCAGTACTTC. The V call is TRBV19, the J call TRBJ2-7, with D possibly matching TRBD1 (7 bases). Germline V lookup: CDR1 LNHDA, CDR2 SQIVND (reference sequence). This CDR3 spans 15 amino acids. The germline V and J ends were trimmed by 4 bases and 2 bases, with 15 bases remaining between them.

This clonotype was counted a few times. J is TRBJ1-4 and V is TRBV19, with no clear D. Germline lookup yields CDR1 LNHDA and CDR2 SQIVND (reference sequence). The CDR3 runs to 17 residues. The V end was cut by 3 bases, the J end by 2 bases, with 16 bases between. The CDR3 DNA is TGTGCCAGTAGTATGACGATGGCGCTAACCACTAATGAAAAACTGTTTTTT. Amino acids: CASSMTMALTTNEKLFF.

In its sample, this clonotype was seen many times. The gene calls are TRBV5-1 and TRBJ2-5; D unclear. Germline V lookup: CDR1 SGHRS, CDR2 YFSETQ. This CDR3 contains 14 residues. Trimming stripped 1 base from V and 4 bases from J, with 11 bases between. As DNA, the CDR3 is TGCGCCAGCAGCTTGCAGTCGGGTTCAGAGACCCAGTACTTC. Encoded protein: CASSLQSGSETQYF. The full variable domain, with the rest looked up from reference TRBV5-1 and TRBJ2-5, is KAGVTQTPRYLIKTRGQQVTLSCSPISGHRSVSWYQQTPGQGLQFLFEYFSETQRNKGNFPGRFSGRQFSNSRSEMNVSTLELGDSALYLCASSLQSGSETQYFGPGTRLLVL.

V and J are TRBV18 and TRBJ2-3; maybe TRBD1 (6 bases). The CDR3 totals 15 residues. Trimming stripped 0 bases from V and 2 bases from J, with 9 bases between. Per the germline V gene, CDR1 is KGHSH and CDR2 is LQKENI. The chain's CDR3 is CASSPPGQHTDTQYF. Here the CDR3 DNA reads TGTGCCAGCTCACCACCGGGACAACACACAGATACGCAGTATTTT.

This chain joins TRBV29-1 and TRBJ1-2; TRBD1 agrees at 11 bases. The CDR3 spans 12 residues. From germline, CDR1 is SQVTM and CDR2 ANQGSEA. After removal of 6 bases from V and 8 bases from J, the junction contained 5 bases not matched to a gene. CDR3 DNA: TGCAGCGTCGATTGGGACAGGGGGGGCTACACCTTC. Its translation is CSVDWDRGGYTF.

V is TRBV24-1 and J is TRBJ2-5; perhaps D is TRBD1 or TRBD2 (5 bases each). The V and J ends lost 10 bases and 0 bases respectively, with 8 bases between them. The CDR3 length is 12 residues. CDR1 KGHDR and CDR2 SFDVKD come from the germline V gene. The CDR3 is CATRGHQETQYF. The CDR3 coding sequence is TGTGCCACACGGGGACACCAAGAGACCCAGTACTTC.

Turning to this clonotype: This may stem from a read error, because a much larger clone lies one nucleotide away. The V and J genes are TRBV7-3 and TRBJ2-5; 10 bases map to TRBD1. CDR1 is SGHTA, CDR2 FQGTGA, per germline. With 6 bases clipped from V and 6 bases from J, the junction kept 7 bases outside the gene matches. There are 14 residues in the CDR3. CDR3 sequence: CASSRDRGGQTQYF. The CDR3 DNA reads as TGTGCCAGCAGTAGGGACAGGGGTGGTCAGACCCAGTACTTC.

V gene TRBV19 combines with J gene TRBJ2-3; 10 nucleotides match TRBD1. CDR3 length: 17 residues. Germline assignment: CDR1 LNHDA and CDR2 SQIVND (reference sequence). Losses at the gene ends were 7 bases for V and 0 bases for J; bases not matched to a gene: 10. The CDR3 DNA is TGTGCCAGTACTGGACAGGGGGATAATCCTAGCACAGATACGCAGTATTTT. The encoded protein is CASTGQGDNPSTDTQYF.

This clonotype was recorded many times. The chain combines TRBV19 with TRBJ2-7, with D tentatively TRBD1 (6 bases). The germline V and J ends were trimmed by 3 bases and 3 bases, with 18 bases remaining between them. Germline loops: CDR1 LNHDA, CDR2 SQIVND (reference sequence). There are 16 residues in the CDR3. CDR3 sequence (DNA): TGTGCCAGTAGTATCGCCCGACAGGAGACCGTCTACGAGCAGTACTTC. It specifies CASSIARQETVYEQYF.

The genes are TRBV12-3 or TRBV12-4 and TRBJ2-1, with 13 bases lining up with TRBD2. The CDR3 has 18 amino acids. Trimming cost V 5 bases and J 4 bases; bases outside gene matches: 11. CDR3 DNA sequence: TGTGCCAGCAGTCTAAGGCCCGGGACTAGCGGGACGTACAATGAGCAGTTCTTC. Translation: CASSLRPGTSGTYNEQFF.

This clonotype appeared many times. The chain carries TRBV6-2 or TRBV6-3 and TRBJ1-5; 7 bases line up with TRBD1. Germline CDR1 and CDR2: MNHEY and SVGEGT. This CDR3 has 14 amino acids. V lost 6 bases, J lost 7 bases, and 9 bases stayed unmatched. CDR3 in DNA: TGTGCCAGCAGACCCGACAGGGCGAACCAGCCCCAGCATTTT. This sequence encodes CASRPDRANQPQHF.